This TCR beta chain was observed in a study of blood T cell repertoires in COVID-19. Original handling: From reference gene primer amplification, estimates of nucleated cell counts were derived. Sequencing was performed with immunoSEQ multiplex PCR; in TCRdb, only in-frame clones are kept and a portion is missing. The V and J calls and clone size were taken over from that table, and D and trimming were inferred from the DNA. Of around 76,000 clones listed, over 80% are singletons. V dropped 6 bases and J dropped 4 bases, with 12 bases sitting between them. CDR1 and CDR2 (germline): SQVTM, ANQGSEA. The CDR3 contains 12 residues.

This TCR came from a man aged 45-60 years with COVID-19, enrolled during active disease. The chain has TRBV29-1 and TRBJ1-2, with D possibly matching TRBD1 (5 bases). Sequenced: peripheral blood. The chain's CDR3 is CSVAGSSYGYTF. The CDR3 region has the DNA TGCAGCGTCGCAGGGTCCAGCTATGGCTACACCTTC.